The T cell receptor (beta chain) described here comes from a study of T cells in Graves' hyperthyroidism and ophthalmopathy (dated 2019 in TCRdb). Regarding the research as a whole: Peripheral blood samples were taken at initial diagnosis, before any treatment was given. The 100 discovery patients were randomly divided into training and test sets at a 7:3 ratio. Prospective prediction of ophthalmopathy was tested in an independent validation cohort consisting of 18 to 20 hyperthyroidism patients and around 16 patients who later progressed to ophthalmopathy. TCR Vbeta CDR3 sequencing of 120 to 150 peripheral blood samples (over 40 ophthalmopathy, approximately 80 hyperthyroidism and roughly 17 progressor patients) is reported in the paper. In addition, the study compared T-cell repertoires in thyroid tissue and in blood from about six Graves' hyperthyroidism patients. Once sampling was done, hyperthyroidism patients were given methimazole at a starting dose of 30 mg daily, whereas ophthalmopathy patients were given high-dose intravenous methylprednisolone. To identify TCR V-J signatures that set the groups apart, the researchers used a discovery cohort of 90 to 100 patients, made up of under 45 with Graves' ophthalmopathy and 57 with stable Graves' hyperthyroidism.

Beyond this particular receptor, the publication reports: Sample size was not statistically predetermined, and investigators were not blinded to group allocation. Most expanded thyroid clonotypes (frequency above 0.001) were also found in blood, which suggests that blood repertoires may mirror thyroid immune responses. During validation, the model predicted progression to ophthalmopathy a median of about 6.3 months ahead of onset, with around 71% sensitivity and 72% to 80% specificity. In cross-validation, a model built on a 13 V-J signature told ophthalmopathy apart from stable hyperthyroidism with approximately 90% sensitivity and around 83% specificity, and in testing the same model reached 80%/75%.

As for this clonotype: This receptor's antigen is unknown. Qualities for individual bases were not recorded, and no much larger clone is one base off.

Hyperthyroidism patients were newly diagnosed, with disease duration under 2 months, and aged 18 to 65 years. Exclusion was applied to patients with uncontrolled infections, other autoimmune diseases, pregnancy or lactation. Diagnoses were based on clinical symptoms, serum thyroxine and TRAb, thyroid ultrasound and orbital computed tomography. Blood from progressor patients was drawn when they were first diagnosed with hyperthyroidism, before any ophthalmopathy symptoms appeared. PBMCs were isolated from about 9.1 ml of fresh peripheral blood by Ficoll-Paque density gradient centrifugation. Patients classed as progressors first received a Graves' hyperthyroidism diagnosis and then went on to develop ophthalmopathy during follow-up. Total RNA was extracted using Trizol reagent, and RNA quality was assessed on an Agilent 2100 Bioanalyzer. The TCR beta CDR3 regions were amplified from RNA transcripts. The TCR CDR3 was subjected to a first round of RT-PCR using the HTBI primer set and the Qiagen OneStep RT-PCR kit. Libraries were constructed in a second round of multiplex PCR, after which size selection and purification were carried out. Paired-end sequencing of the libraries was performed with 100 bp reads on an Illumina HiSeq2000. From the authors' description of their analysis: SOAPnuke was used to process the raw data, removing reads that contained adapters or uncalled bases, had a mean Phred below 15, or lacked an exact match to the constant primer or identifier. High-quality paired reads were merged with COPE v1.2.5, and unique nucleotide sequences were defined as clonotypes. Clonotypes were aligned to IMGT TRBV, TRBD and TRBJ reference segments using MiTCR v1.1. The analysis included only V-J combinations with a frequency above 0.0001, which together covered roughly 99% of the repertoires. The TCS score was defined as F50 (clonal expansion) divided by E x V (chaos), with BLOSUM62-based TCRdist calculated between CDR3 peptides within each V-J. Welch's t-statistics and random forest reduced approximately 520 V-J features to 10 to 15, which were used in a naive Bayes classifier (R e1071). The public reads were run again by TCRdb, first through fastp at Q25 and then through MiXCR, and only productive beta chains were kept. Each record represents a unique CDR3 protein, reported with the most common genes and DNA among its rows. The V and J calls and clone size come from TCRdb's table, not from the authors' own analysis. The sample table contains fewer than 350,000 distinct CDR3 sequences; only one count was recorded for roughly 15% of them. The ten top clones hold about 8% of the sample.

V sheds 6 bases and J sheds 0 bases, leaving 9 bases between their ends. The CDR3 contains 13 residues, cysteine and phenylalanine counted. Only the CDR3 region is kept as DNA, spanning 39 bases read in frame from base 1. The origin of this receptor is a woman between 25 and 40 years old with Graves' hyperthyroidism that later progressed to Graves' ophthalmopathy. The sequence links TRBV12-3 or TRBV12-4 to TRBJ2-7; perhaps TRBD1 is the D gene, with 6 bases matching. The sequenced material came from blood. At the DNA level, the sequence is TGTGCCAGCAGAGGACAGAGCTCCTACGAGCAGTACTTC. Its coded protein is CASRGQSSYEQYF.